This T cell receptor (beta chain) was identified during a study of Ad26.COV2.S vaccination and SARS-CoV-2 variants. Stated treatment: approximately 18 received Ad26.COV2.S at low or high dose, single or two shots; five or six received placebo; per-sample allocation not given. At day 63 after the first vaccine or placebo injection, samples were drawn. Recruitment in Boston yielded a donor of adult age, 18-55 years. Ad26.COV2.S expressed prefusion-stabilized spike from the original Wuhan strain. Study results and caveats: TCR breadth and depth analyses may have underestimated total T cell responses.

This clone was observed a single time. What it recognizes is unknown. The assay was immunoSEQ multiplex PCR, and TCRdb's table has in-frame clones only and misses some. The repertoire holds about 420,000 clones, with approximately 88% as singletons. This receptor was identified in a person between 18 and 65 years old who received the Ad26.COV2.S COVID-19 vaccine or a placebo. This specimen was peripheral blood, taken in a trial of Ad26.COV2.S vaccine versus placebo.

CDR3 loop: CASSDRGGRLYEQYF. CDR3 coding DNA: TGTGCCAGCAGCGATCGGGGGGGGCGACTCTACGAGCAGTACTTC. J is TRBJ2-7 and V is TRBV6-5, with 8 nucleotides matching TRBD2. The CDR3 contains 15 residues. Unmatched junction bases numbered 10, after V lost 6 bases and J lost 3 bases. Germline loops: CDR1 MNHEY, CDR2 SVGAGI.